This T cell receptor (beta chain) was recovered during a study of T cell responses to AZD1222 COVID-19 vaccine. Overall study results and limits: Clonal diversity was possibly underestimated, and white British individuals and females predominated among donors. Nearly half of spike-specific TCRs reportedly go after variant regions that carry no mutations.

To note about this clone: What it recognizes is unknown.

Measured with immunoSEQ multiplex PCR; TCRdb has only the in-frame clones, and not every one. The table shows 75,000 to 100,000 clones, with 70% to 90% occurring only once. Germline CDR1 is SGDLS and CDR2 is YYNGEE. The CDR3 has 15 residues. With 0 bases removed from V and 6 bases from J, the gap between germline ends came to 15 bases. The source was peripheral blood, collected on day 0 of AZD1222 vaccination. The sequence was obtained from an adult in good health. The V gene is TRBV9, the J gene TRBJ1-2; no reliable D call. The CDR3 here is CASSVGVHFRDGYTF. For the CDR3, the DNA is TGTGCCAGCAGCGTAGGCGTTCACTTTAGGGATGGCTACACCTTC.